Listed below are T cell receptor beta chains from one sample, sequenced in a study of beta chain features in type 1 diabetes. This table comes from immunoSEQ multiplex PCR, and its TCRdb copy is limited to in-frame clones, with some not included. The sample holds fewer than 150,000 clones, 6.9% seen once. The sequenced sample consisted of central memory CD4+ T cells from blood. The origin of the receptors is a woman between 25 and 40 years old in good health. CDR3s include the opening cysteine and the closing phenylalanine or tryptophan. D genes are given only for firm matches. For some rows the clone size is stated as once, few or many, or as a class when expanded; others skip it.

clone size	V gene	J gene	D gene	CDR3 protein	CDR3 DNA
few	TRBV7-3	TRBJ2-2	.	CASSTQPWRANTGELFF	TGTGCCAGCAGCACTCAACCGTGGCGGGCGAACACCGGGGAGCTGTTTTTT
.	TRBV7-9	TRBJ1-5	.	CASSNTQTQPQHF	TGTGCCAGCAGCAATACCCAAACACAGCCCCAGCATTTT
few	TRBV30	TRBJ2-5	TRBD1	CAWSRTGAQETQYF	TGTGCCTGGAGTCGCACAGGGGCGCAAGAGACCCAGTACTTC
.	TRBV4-2	TRBJ2-3	TRBD2	CASSEIRRAGSGPTQYF	TGTGCCAGCAGCGAGATCAGACGAGCGGGATCCGGTCCTACGCAGTATTTT
few	TRBV4-3	TRBJ1-1	.	CASSQDFRVNTEAFF	TGCGCCAGCAGCCAAGATTTTCGGGTGAACACTGAAGCTTTCTTT
few	TRBV11-2	TRBJ2-7	TRBD2	CASSFLGLAYEQYF	TGTGCCAGCAGCTTTTTGGGACTAGCCTACGAGCAGTACTTC
few	TRBV7-2	TRBJ2-7	TRBD2	CASSLAGRDHEQYF	TGTGCCAGCAGCTTAGCGGGGAGGGACCACGAGCAGTACTTC
.	TRBV4-2	TRBJ1-4	.	CASSQGAARGNEKLFF	TGTGCCAGCAGCCAAGGGGCCGCCCGGGGGAATGAAAAACTGTTTTTT
.	TRBV15	TRBJ1-2	.	CATSRLQQGGEGYTF	TGTGCCACCAGCAGACTCCAACAGGGAGGGGAAGGCTACACCTTC
.	TRBV7-2	TRBJ1-1	.	CASSFSRTPNTEAFF	TGTGCCAGCAGCTTCTCCCGGACACCGAACACTGAAGCTTTCTTT
.	TRBV30	TRBJ2-2	TRBD2	CAWKGLAGLSGELFF	TGTGCCTGGAAGGGACTAGCGGGACTATCGGGGGAGCTGTTTTTT
few	TRBV5-1	TRBJ1-2	.	CASSPLGGPADGYTF	TGCGCCAGCAGCCCGCTGGGGGGGCCTGCGGATGGCTACACCTTC
.	TRBV29-1	TRBJ2-1	.	CSVADSYSYNEQFF	TGCAGCGTTGCTGACTCCTACTCCTACAATGAGCAGTTCTTC
many	TRBV25-1	TRBJ2-7	.	CASSEFSEQYF	TGTGCCAGCAGTGAATTTAGCGAGCAGTACTTC